In this sample, the clone carrying this T cell receptor beta chain turned up many times. This specimen comes from a study of prognosis after radiotherapy for stage I lung cancer. Study overall: About 7 patients had tumors that were squamous cell carcinoma, and eleven to twelve had adenocarcinoma.

Amplification of the TCR beta CDR3 (from genomic DNA) was done by two-round multiplex PCR. Initially, in first-round PCR, primers specific to each TRBV and TRBJ gene were used. Second-round PCR used universal primers. MiXCR was run by TCRdb on the multiplex PCR reads, yielding one entry per CDR3 protein. The sample has roughly 26,000 distinct CDR3 sequences; 25% to 35% are singletons. The input for sequencing was PBMCs, taken before or after stereotactic body radiation therapy (not recorded which). This TCR came from a donor of 50 years or more with non-small cell lung cancer.

CDR3 coding DNA: TGTGCCAGCAGTTACAGGGAAGGTACCGGGGAGCTGTTTTTT. It encodes CASSYREGTGELFF. J is TRBJ2-2 and V is TRBV12-3 or TRBV12-4; TRBD1 might be the D (6 bases). Trimming cost V 4 bases and J 5 bases, with 11 bases left between them. The CDR3 length is 14 residues.